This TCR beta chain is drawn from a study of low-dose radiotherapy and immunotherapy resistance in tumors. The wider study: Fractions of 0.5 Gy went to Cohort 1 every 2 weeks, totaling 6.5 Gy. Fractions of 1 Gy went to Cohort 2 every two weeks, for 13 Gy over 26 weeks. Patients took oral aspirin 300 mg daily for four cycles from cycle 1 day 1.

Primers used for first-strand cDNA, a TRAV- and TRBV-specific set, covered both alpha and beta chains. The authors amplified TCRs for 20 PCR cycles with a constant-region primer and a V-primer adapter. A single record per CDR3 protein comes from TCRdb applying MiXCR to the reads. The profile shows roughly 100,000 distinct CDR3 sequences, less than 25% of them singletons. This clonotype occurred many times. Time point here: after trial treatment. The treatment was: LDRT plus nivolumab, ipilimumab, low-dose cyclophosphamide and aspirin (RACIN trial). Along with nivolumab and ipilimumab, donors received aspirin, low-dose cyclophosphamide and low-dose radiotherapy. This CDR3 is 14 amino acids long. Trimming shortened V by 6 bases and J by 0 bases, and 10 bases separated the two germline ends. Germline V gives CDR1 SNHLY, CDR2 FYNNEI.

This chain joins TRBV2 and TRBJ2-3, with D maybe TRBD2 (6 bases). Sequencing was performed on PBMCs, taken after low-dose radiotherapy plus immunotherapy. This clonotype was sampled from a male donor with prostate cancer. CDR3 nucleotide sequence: TGTGCCAGCAGCCTACTAGCTAGCACAGATACGCAGTATTTT. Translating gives CASSLLASTDTQYF.